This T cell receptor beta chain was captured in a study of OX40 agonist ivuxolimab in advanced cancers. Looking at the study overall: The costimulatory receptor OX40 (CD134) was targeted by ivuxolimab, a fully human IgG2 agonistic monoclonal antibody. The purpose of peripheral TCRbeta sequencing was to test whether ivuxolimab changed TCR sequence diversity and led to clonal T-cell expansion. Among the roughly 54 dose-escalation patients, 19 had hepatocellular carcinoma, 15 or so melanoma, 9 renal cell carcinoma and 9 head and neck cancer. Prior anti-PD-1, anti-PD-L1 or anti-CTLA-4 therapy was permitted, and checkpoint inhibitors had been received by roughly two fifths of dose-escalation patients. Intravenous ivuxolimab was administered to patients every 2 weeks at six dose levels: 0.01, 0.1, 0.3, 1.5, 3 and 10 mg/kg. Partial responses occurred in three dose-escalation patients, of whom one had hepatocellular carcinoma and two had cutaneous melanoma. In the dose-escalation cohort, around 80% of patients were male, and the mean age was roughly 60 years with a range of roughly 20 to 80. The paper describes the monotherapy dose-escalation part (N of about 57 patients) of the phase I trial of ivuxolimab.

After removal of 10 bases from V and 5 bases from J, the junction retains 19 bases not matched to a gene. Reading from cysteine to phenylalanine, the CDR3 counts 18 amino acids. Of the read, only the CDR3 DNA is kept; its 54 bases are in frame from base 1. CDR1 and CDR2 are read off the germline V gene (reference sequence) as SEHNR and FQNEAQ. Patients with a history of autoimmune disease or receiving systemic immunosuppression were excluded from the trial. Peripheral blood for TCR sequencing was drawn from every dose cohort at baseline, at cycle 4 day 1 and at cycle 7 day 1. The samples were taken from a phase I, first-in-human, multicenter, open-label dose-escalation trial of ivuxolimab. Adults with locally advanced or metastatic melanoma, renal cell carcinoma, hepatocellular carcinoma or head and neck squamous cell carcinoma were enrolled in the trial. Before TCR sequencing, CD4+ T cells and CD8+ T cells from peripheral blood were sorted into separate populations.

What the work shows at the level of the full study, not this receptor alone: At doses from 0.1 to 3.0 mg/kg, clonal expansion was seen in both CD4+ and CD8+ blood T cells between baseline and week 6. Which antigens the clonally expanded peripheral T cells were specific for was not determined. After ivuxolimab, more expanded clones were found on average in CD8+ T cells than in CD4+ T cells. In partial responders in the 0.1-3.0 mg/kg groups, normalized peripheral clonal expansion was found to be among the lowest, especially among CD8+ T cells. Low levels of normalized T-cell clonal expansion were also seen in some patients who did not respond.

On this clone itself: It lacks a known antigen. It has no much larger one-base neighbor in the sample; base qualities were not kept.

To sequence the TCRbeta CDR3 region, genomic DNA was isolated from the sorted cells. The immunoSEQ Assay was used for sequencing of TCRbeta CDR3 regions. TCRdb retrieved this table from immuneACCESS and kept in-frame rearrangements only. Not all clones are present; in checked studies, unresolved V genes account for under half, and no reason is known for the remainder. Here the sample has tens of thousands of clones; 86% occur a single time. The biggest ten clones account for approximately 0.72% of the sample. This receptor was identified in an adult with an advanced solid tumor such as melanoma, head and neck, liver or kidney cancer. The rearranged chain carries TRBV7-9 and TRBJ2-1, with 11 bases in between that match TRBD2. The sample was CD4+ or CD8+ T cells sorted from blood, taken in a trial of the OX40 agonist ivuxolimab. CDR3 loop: CAISTRLAGRGSNNEQFF. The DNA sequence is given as TGTGCCATCTCCACCCGACTAGCGGGAAGGGGATCTAACAATGAGCAGTTCTTC.